One sample yielded the 21 T cell receptor beta chains listed below, sequenced in a study of blood T cell repertoires in COVID-19. Clones were sequenced by immunoSEQ multiplex PCR, and TCRdb holds only the in-frame ones, with some missing. Among approximately 200,000 clones, more than 75% were seen once, and the ten largest hold about 9.6%. Sequenced: PBMCs or T cells enriched from blood (not recorded which). The receptors derive from a woman aged 30 to 39 who had recovered from COVID-19.

The chain recombines TRBV14 with TRBJ1-1; D is unclear. The CDR3 length is 14 residues. Trimming pared 2 bases from V and 1 base from J, leaving 8 bases between. Germline V gene lookup returns CDR1 SGHDN and CDR2 FVKESK. CDR3 residues: CASSQRGGNTEAFF. In DNA form, the CDR3 reads TGTGCCAGCAGCCAACGGGGTGGGAACACTGAAGCTTTCTTT.

This clone appeared a few times. The rearrangement uses TRBV5-4 and TRBJ2-5, with TRBD1 matching over 8 bases. V shed 2 bases, J shed 1 base, and the junction held 7 bases outside the gene matches. Germline V gives CDR1 SGHNT, CDR2 YYREEE (reference sequence). The CDR3 has 16 amino acids. CDR3 nucleotide sequence: TGTGCCAGCAGCTTAAACCAGGGGGCCGTCCAAGAGACCCAGTACTTC. Residues: CASSLNQGAVQETQYF.

The chain couples TRBV19 to TRBJ2-1, with TRBD2 identical over 9 bases. Germline V gene sequence: CDR1 LNHDA, CDR2 SQIVND (reference sequence). V was pared by 6 bases and J by 0 bases, with 12 bases of the junction left unmatched. CDR3 length: 18 amino acids. This CDR3 is CASRSPSGRRSSYNEQFF. CDR3 nucleotides: TGTGCCAGTAGGTCCCCCAGCGGGAGGCGGAGCTCCTACAATGAGCAGTTCTTC.

V usage is TRBV6-5 and J usage is TRBJ2-1, with 8 positions matching TRBD2. J lost 10 bases, V lost 3 bases, and 8 bases had no gene match. CDR1 is MNHEY and CDR2 is SVGAGI in the germline V gene. The CDR3 is 14 amino acids. CDR3 nucleotides: TGTGCCAGCAGTTATGCGGGAGGACGCACGGAGCAGTTCTTC. Its protein is CASSYAGGRTEQFF.

The chain is built from TRBV24-1 and TRBJ1-3; D is ambiguous. The germline gives CDR1 KGHDR, CDR2 SFDVKD. This CDR3 contains 14 residues. V was cut by 6 bases and J by 0 bases, with 8 bases left in between. The CDR3 region has the DNA TGTGCCACCAGTTCCCCAGGCTCTGGAAACACCATATATTTT. Translation gives CATSSPGSGNTIYF.

V gene TRBV14 combines with J gene TRBJ2-1, with D possibly being TRBD2 (5 bases). Germline CDR1 SGHDN, CDR2 FVKESK. The CDR3 is 17 residues long. The ends were cut back, 1 base at V and 0 bases at J, with 13 bases in the middle. CDR3 loop: CASSQVPLRASYNEQFF. The DNA for the CDR3 is TGTGCCAGCAGCCAAGTCCCGTTGCGGGCCTCCTACAATGAGCAGTTCTTC.

This clone showed up just a few times. V is TRBV3-1 (or the pseudogene TRBV3-2) and J is TRBJ2-1, with D unresolved. Trimming shortened V by 4 bases and J by 1 base, and 14 bases separated the two germline ends. Germline assignment: CDR1 LGHDT and CDR2 YNNKEL (reference sequence). This CDR3 has 16 amino acids. CDR3 bases: TGTGCCAGCAGCCCGAGGCCCCTTTTTTCCTACAATGAGCAGTTCTTC. It codes for CASSPRPLFSYNEQFF.

This chain connects TRBV19 to TRBJ1-2, with TRBD1 matching over 7 bases. Germline V gene lookup returns CDR1 LNHDA and CDR2 SQIVND (reference sequence). J lost 2 bases, V lost 4 bases, and 7 bases had no gene match. The CDR3 is 15 residues long. CDR3 coding DNA: TGTGCCAGTAGTACTAGGCGGACAGGAAACTATGGCTACACCTTC. As protein: CASSTRRTGNYGYTF. Based on the CDR3 plus reference TRBV19 and TRBJ1-2, the full variable domain is DGGITQSPKYLFRKEGQNVTLSCEQNLNHDAMYWYRQDPGQGLRLIYYSQIVNDFQKGDIAEGYSVSREKKESFPLTVTSAQKNPTAFYLCASSTRRTGNYGYTFGSGTRLTVV.

This clone was detected a few times. This sequence joins TRBV4-1 and TRBJ2-6, with a possible D match to TRBD1 (7 bases). CDR1 and CDR2 (germline): MGHRA, YSYEKL. V shed 3 bases and J shed 2 bases, with 26 bases lying between them. The CDR3 consists of 21 residues. The DNA of the CDR3 is TGCGCCAGCAGCCATCCAGGGGGGCCTAGAGCGGATTCAACTGGGGCCAACGTCCTGACTTTC. It encodes CASSHPGGPRADSTGANVLTF.

The chain recombines TRBV2 with TRBJ2-7; 12 nucleotides match TRBD1. CDR1 is SNHLY and CDR2 is FYNNEI in the germline V gene. V lost 1 base and J lost 4; bases outside the gene matches: 5. The length of the CDR3 is 16 residues. This chain's CDR3 is CASSEGGGQGAYEQYF. CDR3 DNA: TGTGCCAGCAGTGAAGGCGGGGGACAGGGGGCGTACGAGCAGTACTTC.

The CDR3 region has the DNA TGTGCCAGCAGCTTAGGCCGCTTTGCGGATGAGCAGTTCTTC. It specifies CASSLGRFADEQFF. J is TRBJ2-1 and V is TRBV13, with D uncertain. The V end lost 0 bases, the J end lost 8 bases, and 11 bases lay between the germline ends. The length of the CDR3 is 14 residues. Per the germline V gene, CDR1 is PRHDT and CDR2 is FYEKMQ (reference sequence).

V and J are TRBV7-9 and TRBJ1-1, with no clear D. V was shortened by 1 base and J by 1 base, with 4 bases between the two germline ends. Germline V CDR1 and CDR2: SEHNR, FQNEAQ (reference sequence). CDR3 length: 13 residues. In DNA form, the CDR3 reads TGTGCCAGCAGCTTAGTCTGGAACACTGAAGCTTTCTTT. Translation: CASSLVWNTEAFF.

The chain links TRBV5-6 to TRBJ2-1; 10 bases align to TRBD2. Trimming removed 4 bases from V and 4 bases from J; junction bases left unmatched: 8. This CDR3 is built from 16 residues. Germline lookup yields CDR1 SGHDT and CDR2 YYEEEE. CDR3 in amino acids: CASSPAGGPRYNEQFF. The CDR3 DNA follows: TGTGCCAGCAGCCCAGCGGGAGGGCCTAGGTACAATGAGCAGTTCTTC.

The chain has TRBV29-1 and TRBJ2-1; D may be TRBD2 (6 bases). Germline CDR1 is SQVTM and CDR2 is ANQGSEA. The V and J ends lost 4 bases and 2 bases respectively, with 12 bases between them. This CDR3 spans 14 amino acids. The CDR3 bases are TGCAGCGTTGTGAGGGACTTAGCCTACAATGAGCAGTTCTTC. Translating gives CSVVRDLAYNEQFF.

This clone was detected only a few times. The chain has TRBV7-3 and TRBJ2-1; TRBD2 matches 8 bases. Germline V gene sequence: CDR1 SGHTA, CDR2 FQGTGA. The CDR3 has 14 amino acids. Losses at the gene ends were 4 bases for V and 6 bases for J; bases not matched to a gene: 5. The CDR3: CASSSTSGRNEQFF. CDR3 nucleotides: TGTGCCAGCAGCTCCACTAGCGGCCGCAATGAGCAGTTCTTC.

This chain links TRBV6-5 with TRBJ2-1, with 12 bases matching TRBD2. CDR1 and CDR2 from the germline V gene are MNHEY and SVGAGI. The CDR3 extends over 15 amino acids. V shed 6 bases, J shed 9 bases, and the junction held 9 bases outside the gene matches. CDR3 region: CASRGTSGLRVEQFF. CDR3 nucleotides: TGTGCCAGCAGAGGGACTAGCGGGCTTCGTGTTGAGCAGTTCTTC.

The genes are TRBV4-1 and TRBJ1-1, with D possibly TRBD1 on 6 matching bases. V was trimmed by 4 bases and J by 3 bases, leaving 9 bases between them. From germline, CDR1 is MGHRA and CDR2 YSYEKL. There are 13 residues in the CDR3. The CDR3 DNA reads TGCGCCAGCAGCCTAAAGGGGGACACTGAAGCTTTCTTT. Translation gives CASSLKGDTEAFF.

This chain connects TRBV19 to TRBJ1-4; 8 bases are a match to TRBD1. Germline values: CDR1 LNHDA, CDR2 SQIVND (reference sequence). The CDR3 covers 15 residues. The ends lost 4 bases at V and 7 bases at J; junction bases unmatched: 8. In nucleotides, the CDR3 is TGTGCCAGTAGTACCTTGACAGGGGTTACTGAAAAACTGTTTTTT. It yields the protein CASSTLTGVTEKLFF. Supplemented by reference TRBV19 and TRBJ1-4, the full variable domain reads DGGITQSPKYLFRKEGQNVTLSCEQNLNHDAMYWYRQDPGQGLRLIYYSQIVNDFQKGDIAEGYSVSREKKESFPLTVTSAQKNPTAFYLCASSTLTGVTEKLFFGSGTQLSVL.

This clone showed up just once. This chain connects TRBV7-9 to TRBJ2-7, with 13 bases fitting TRBD2. The ends lost 3 bases at V and 12 bases at J; junction bases unmatched: 8. Per the germline V gene, CDR1 is SEHNR and CDR2 is FQNEAQ (reference sequence). This CDR3 is 14 amino acids long. The CDR3 spells CASSLEGLAGEVYF. CDR3 DNA: TGTGCCAGCAGCTTGGAAGGACTAGCGGGAGAGGTGTACTTC.

V usage is TRBV27 and J usage is TRBJ1-2; 9 positions agree with TRBD1. V trimming: 3 bases; J trimming: 8 bases; junction bases outside the gene matches: 4. The V gene's germline CDR1 is MNHEY and CDR2 SMNVEV (reference sequence). CDR3 size: 13 residues. CDR3 amino acids: CASSFDRGYGYTF. CDR3 in DNA: TGTGCCAGCAGTTTCGACAGGGGGTACGGCTACACCTTC.

This clone occurred once. V and J are TRBV5-1 and TRBJ2-3; D is possibly TRBD1 (5 bases). Germline V lookup: CDR1 SGHRS, CDR2 YFSETQ. This CDR3 spans 14 amino acids. Trimming stripped 5 bases from V and 3 bases from J, with 13 bases between. The CDR3 bases are TGCGCCAGCAGTTTCTCAGGGAATACAGATACGCAGTATTTT. Translation: CASSFSGNTDTQYF.